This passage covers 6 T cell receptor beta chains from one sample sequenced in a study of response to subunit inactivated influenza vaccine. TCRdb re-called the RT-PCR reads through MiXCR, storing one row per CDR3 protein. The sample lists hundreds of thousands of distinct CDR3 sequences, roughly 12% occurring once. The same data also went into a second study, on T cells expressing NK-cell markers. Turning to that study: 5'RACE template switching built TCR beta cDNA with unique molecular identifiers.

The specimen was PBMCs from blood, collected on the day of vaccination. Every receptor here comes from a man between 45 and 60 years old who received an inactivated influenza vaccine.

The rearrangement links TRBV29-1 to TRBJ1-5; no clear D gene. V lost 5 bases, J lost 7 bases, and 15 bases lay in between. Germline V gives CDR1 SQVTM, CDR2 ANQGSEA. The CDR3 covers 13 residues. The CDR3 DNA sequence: TGCAGCGTTCGGACGGTTGACGGCCAGCCCCAGCATTTT. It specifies CSVRTVDGQPQHF.

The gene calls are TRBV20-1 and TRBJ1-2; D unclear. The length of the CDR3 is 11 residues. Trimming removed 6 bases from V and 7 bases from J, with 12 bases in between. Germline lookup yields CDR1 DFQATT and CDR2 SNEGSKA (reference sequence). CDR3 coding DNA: TGCAGTGCGCCCGGGATTTTTGGCTACACCTTC. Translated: CSAPGIFGYTF.

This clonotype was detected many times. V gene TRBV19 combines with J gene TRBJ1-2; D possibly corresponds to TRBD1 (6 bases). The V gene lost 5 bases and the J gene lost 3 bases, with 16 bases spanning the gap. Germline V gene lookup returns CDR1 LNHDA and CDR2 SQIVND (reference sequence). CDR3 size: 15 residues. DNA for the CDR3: TGTGCCAGTAGTCACCGTTTTGGACAGCACTATGGCTACACCTTC. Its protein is CASSHRFGQHYGYTF. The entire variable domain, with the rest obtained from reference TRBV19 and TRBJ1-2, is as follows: DGGITQSPKYLFRKEGQNVTLSCEQNLNHDAMYWYRQDPGQGLRLIYYSQIVNDFQKGDIAEGYSVSREKKESFPLTVTSAQKNPTAFYLCASSHRFGQHYGYTFGSGTRLTVV.

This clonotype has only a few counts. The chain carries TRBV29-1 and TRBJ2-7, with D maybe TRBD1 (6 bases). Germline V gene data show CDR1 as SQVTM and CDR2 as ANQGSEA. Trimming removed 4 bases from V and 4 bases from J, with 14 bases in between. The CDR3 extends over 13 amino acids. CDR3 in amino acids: CSVATGTQYEQYF. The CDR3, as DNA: TGCAGCGTTGCGACCGGGACACAGTACGAGCAGTACTTC.

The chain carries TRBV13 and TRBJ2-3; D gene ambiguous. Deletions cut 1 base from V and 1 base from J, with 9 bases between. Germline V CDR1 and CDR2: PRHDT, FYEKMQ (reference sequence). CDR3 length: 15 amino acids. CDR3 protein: CASSLEQTRTDTQYF. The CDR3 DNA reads TGTGCCAGCAGCTTAGAACAGACGCGCACAGATACGCAGTATTTT.

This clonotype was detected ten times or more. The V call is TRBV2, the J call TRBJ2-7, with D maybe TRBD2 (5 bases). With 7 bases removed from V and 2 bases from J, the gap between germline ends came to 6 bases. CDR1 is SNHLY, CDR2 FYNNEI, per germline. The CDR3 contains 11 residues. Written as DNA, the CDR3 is TGTGCCAGCACCGGGGCCTACGAGCAGTACTTC. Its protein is CASTGAYEQYF.